The sample holds many counts of the clone carrying this T cell receptor beta chain. TCRdb independently ran MiXCR on the RT-PCR reads; one entry per CDR3 protein. This sample yields 200,000 to 250,000 distinct CDR3 sequences, of which 13% to 15% are seen a single time; 11% belongs to the top ten. The data belong to a study of patients and donors after allogeneic stem cell transplantation. The CDR3 spans 19 residues. V shed 0 bases, J shed 0 bases, and the junction held 9 bases outside the gene matches. Germline V gene data show CDR1 as ENHRY and CDR2 as SYGVKD. The sequencing sample was made of blood, either unsorted or a sorted T cell fraction (not recorded which). This clonotype was sampled from a human donor who was either an allogeneic HSCT recipient or a stem cell or donor lymphocyte infusion donor (not recorded which). It is not recorded whose cells these are; they may come from a transplant donor. The genes are TRBV10-3 and TRBJ2-3; TRBD2 agrees at 10 bases. The CDR3 nucleotides are TGTGCCATCAGTGAGTCGAGACTAGCGGGCGGGGGAAGCACAGATACGCAGTATTTT. Translated, it gives CAISESRLAGGGSTDTQYF.